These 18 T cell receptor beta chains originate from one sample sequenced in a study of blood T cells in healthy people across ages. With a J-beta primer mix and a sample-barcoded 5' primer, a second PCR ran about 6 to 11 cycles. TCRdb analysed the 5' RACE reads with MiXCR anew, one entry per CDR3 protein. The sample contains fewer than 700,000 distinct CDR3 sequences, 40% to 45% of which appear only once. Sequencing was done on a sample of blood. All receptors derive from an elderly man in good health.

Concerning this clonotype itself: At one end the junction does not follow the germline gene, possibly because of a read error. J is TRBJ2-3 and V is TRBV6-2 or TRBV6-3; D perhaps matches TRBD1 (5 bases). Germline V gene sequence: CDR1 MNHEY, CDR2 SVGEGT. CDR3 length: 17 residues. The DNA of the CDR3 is TGTGCCAGCGGTTACGGAGCCATCAGGGCCGTAACAGATACGCAGTATTTT. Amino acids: CASGYGAIRAVTDTQYF.

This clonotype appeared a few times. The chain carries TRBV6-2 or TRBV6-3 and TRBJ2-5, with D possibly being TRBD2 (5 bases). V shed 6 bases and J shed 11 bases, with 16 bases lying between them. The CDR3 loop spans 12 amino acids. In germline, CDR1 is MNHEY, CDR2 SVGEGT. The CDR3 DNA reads TGTGCCAGCAGAACTAGATGGGATGAGCAGTACTTC. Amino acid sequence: CASRTRWDEQYF.

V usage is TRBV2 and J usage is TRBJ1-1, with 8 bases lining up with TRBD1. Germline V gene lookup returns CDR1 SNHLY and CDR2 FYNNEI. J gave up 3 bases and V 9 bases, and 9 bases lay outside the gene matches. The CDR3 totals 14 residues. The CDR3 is CARGQPGGYTEAFF. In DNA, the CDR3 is TGTGCCAGGGGCCAACCAGGGGGCTACACTGAAGCTTTCTTT.

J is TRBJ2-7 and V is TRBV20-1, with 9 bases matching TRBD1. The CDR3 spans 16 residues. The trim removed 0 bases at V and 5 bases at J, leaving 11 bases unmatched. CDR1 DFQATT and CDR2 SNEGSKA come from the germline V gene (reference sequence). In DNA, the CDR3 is TGCAGTGCTAGAGATATAGCCGGGACAGGGACCCACGAGCAGTACTTC. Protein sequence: CSARDIAGTGTHEQYF.

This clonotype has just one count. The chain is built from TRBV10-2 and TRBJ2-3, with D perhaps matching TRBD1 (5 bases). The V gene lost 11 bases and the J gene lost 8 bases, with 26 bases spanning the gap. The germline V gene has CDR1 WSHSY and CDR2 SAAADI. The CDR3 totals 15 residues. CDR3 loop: CASSEGAVPVGTQYF. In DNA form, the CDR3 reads TGCGCCTCTTCCGAAGGGGCGGTCCCGGTGGGTACGCAGTATTTT.

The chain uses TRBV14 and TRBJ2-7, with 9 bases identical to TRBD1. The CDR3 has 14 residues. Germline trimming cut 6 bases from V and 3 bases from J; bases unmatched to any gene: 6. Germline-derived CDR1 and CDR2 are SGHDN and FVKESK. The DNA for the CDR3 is TGTGCCAGCAGTCGACAGGGGGGTCGCTACGAGCAGTACTTC. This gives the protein CASSRQGGRYEQYF.

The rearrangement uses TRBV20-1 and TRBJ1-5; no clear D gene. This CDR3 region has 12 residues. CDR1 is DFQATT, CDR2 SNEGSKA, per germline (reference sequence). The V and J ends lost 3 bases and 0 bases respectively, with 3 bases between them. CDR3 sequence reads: CSASYSNQPQHF. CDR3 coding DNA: TGCAGTGCTAGTTATAGCAATCAGCCCCAGCATTTT.

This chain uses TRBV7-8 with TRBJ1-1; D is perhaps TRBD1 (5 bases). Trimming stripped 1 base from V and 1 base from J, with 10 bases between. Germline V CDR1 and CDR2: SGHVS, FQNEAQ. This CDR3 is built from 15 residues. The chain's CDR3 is CASSLGTSSNTEAFF. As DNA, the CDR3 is TGTGCCAGCAGCTTAGGGACATCATCGAACACTGAAGCTTTCTTT.

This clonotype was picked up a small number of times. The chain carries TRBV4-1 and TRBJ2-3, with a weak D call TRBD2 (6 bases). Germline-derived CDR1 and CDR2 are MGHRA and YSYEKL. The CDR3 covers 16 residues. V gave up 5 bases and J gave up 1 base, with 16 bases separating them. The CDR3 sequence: CASSSGISGGTDTQYF. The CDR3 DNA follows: TGCGCCAGCAGCTCAGGAATCTCGGGGGGCACAGATACGCAGTATTTT.

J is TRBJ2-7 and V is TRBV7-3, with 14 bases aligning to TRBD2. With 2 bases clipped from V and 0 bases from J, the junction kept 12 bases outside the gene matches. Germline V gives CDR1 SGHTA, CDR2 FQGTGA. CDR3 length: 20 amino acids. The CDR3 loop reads CASSLRWTSGRRTNSYEQYF. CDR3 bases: TGTGCCAGCAGCTTACGCTGGACTAGCGGGAGGCGAACAAACTCCTACGAGCAGTACTTC.

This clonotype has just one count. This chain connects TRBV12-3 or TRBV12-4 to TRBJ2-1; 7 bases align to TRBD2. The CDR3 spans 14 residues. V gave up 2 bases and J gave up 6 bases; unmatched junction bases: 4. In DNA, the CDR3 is TGTGCCAGCAGTTTAAGCCCGGGGGGCAATGAGCAGTTCTTC. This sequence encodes CASSLSPGGNEQFF.

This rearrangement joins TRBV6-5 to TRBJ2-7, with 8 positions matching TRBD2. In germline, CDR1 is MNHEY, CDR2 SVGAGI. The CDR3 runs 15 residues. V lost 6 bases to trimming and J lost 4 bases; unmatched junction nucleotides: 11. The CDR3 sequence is CASSPAGTSGYEQYF. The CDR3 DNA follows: TGTGCCAGCAGCCCCGCCGGGACTAGTGGTTACGAGCAGTACTTC.

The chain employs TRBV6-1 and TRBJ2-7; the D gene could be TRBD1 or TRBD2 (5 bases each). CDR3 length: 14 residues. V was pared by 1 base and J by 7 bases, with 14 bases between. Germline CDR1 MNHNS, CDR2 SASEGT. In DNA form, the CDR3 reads TGTGCCAGCAGTGAAGATGGGGGTTTAGGGGAGCAGTACTTC. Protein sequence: CASSEDGGLGEQYF.

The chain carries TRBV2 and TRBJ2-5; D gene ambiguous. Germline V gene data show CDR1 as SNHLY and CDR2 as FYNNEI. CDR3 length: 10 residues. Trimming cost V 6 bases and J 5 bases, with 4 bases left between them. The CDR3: CASRTETQYF. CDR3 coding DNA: TGTGCCAGCAGAACGGAGACCCAGTACTTC. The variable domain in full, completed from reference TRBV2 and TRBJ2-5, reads EPEVTQTPSHQVTQMGQEVILRCVPISNHLYFYWYRQILGQKVEFLVSFYNNEISEKSEIFDDQFSVERPDGSNFTLKIRSTKLEDSAMYFCASRTETQYFGPGTRLLVL.

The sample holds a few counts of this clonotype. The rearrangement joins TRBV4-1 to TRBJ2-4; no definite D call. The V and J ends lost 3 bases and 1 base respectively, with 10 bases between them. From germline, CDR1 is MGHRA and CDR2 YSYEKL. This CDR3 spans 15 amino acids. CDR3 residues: CASSHGVRAKNIQYF. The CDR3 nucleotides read TGCGCCAGCAGCCATGGGGTGCGGGCCAAAAACATTCAGTACTTC.

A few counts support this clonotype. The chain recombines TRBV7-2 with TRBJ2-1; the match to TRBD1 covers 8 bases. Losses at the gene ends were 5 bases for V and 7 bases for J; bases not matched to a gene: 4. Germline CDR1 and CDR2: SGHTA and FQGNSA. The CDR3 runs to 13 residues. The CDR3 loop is CASSPRQGNEQFF. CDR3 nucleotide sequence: TGTGCCAGCAGCCCCCGACAGGGGAATGAGCAGTTCTTC.

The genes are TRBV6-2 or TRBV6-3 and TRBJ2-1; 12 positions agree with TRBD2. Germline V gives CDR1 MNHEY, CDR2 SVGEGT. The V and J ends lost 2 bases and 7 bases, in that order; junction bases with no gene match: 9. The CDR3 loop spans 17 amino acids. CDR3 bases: TGTGCCAGCAGTTACACCTACCCTAGCGGGGGGGCTAATGAGCAGTTCTTC. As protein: CASSYTYPSGGANEQFF.

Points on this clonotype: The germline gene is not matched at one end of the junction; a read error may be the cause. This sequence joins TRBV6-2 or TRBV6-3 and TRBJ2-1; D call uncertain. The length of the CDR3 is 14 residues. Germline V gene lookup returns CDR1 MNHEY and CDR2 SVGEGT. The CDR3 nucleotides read TGTGCCAGCAGTTACGCGACTGGATACAATGAGCAGTTCTTT. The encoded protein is CASSYATGYNEQFF.